This T cell receptor (beta chain) was documented in a study of glioma-infiltrating T cells after dendritic cell vaccination. Profiling relied on immunoSEQ multiplex PCR, and the TCRdb table lists in-frame clones only, not all of them. Found here are more than 20,000 clones, 79% of them singletons; the top ten hold roughly 34%. Blood PBMC samples: pre-vaccination, two weeks post third vaccination, and at tumor progression. The CDR3 spans 12 residues. V lost 2 bases and J 6 bases, leaving 7 bases between the germline ends. The V gene's germline CDR1 is MNHNY and CDR2 SVGAGI (reference sequence). The sequencing used blood, collected before dendritic cell vaccination. This clonotype was obtained from a human donor with glioblastoma. The V and J genes are TRBV6-6 and TRBJ1-1, with D unresolved. This CDR3 is CASSYGRSEAFF. CDR3 nucleotides: TGTGCCAGCAGTTACGGCAGATCTGAAGCTTTCTTT.